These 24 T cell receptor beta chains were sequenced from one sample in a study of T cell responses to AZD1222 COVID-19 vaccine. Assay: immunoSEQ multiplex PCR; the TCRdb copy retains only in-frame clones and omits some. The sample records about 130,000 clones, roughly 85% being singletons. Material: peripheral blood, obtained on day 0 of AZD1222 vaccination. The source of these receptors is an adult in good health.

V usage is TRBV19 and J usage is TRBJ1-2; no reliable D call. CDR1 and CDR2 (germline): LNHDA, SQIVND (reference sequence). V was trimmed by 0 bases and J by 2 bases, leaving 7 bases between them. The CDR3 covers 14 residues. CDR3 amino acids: CASSIEGSNYGYTF. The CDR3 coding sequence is TGTGCCAGTAGTATAGAGGGCAGCAACTATGGCTACACCTTC.

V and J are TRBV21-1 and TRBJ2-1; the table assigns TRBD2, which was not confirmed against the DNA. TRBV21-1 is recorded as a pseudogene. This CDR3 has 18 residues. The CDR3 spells CASPPRGGPGLAVNEQFF. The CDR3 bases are TGTGCCAGCCCTCCTCGGGGGGGGCCGGGACTAGCGGTCAATGAGCAGTTCTTC.

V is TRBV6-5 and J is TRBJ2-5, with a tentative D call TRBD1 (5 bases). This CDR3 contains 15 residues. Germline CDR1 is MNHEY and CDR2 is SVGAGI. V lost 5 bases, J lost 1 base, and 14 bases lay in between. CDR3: CASSPLTASQETQYF. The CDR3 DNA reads TGTGCCAGCAGTCCTTTGACAGCGAGCCAAGAGACCCAGTACTTC.

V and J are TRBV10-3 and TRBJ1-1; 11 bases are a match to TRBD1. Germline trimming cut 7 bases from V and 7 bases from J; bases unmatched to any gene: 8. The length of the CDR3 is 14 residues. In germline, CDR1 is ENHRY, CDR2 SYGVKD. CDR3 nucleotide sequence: TGTGCCATCATTCCGGGACAGGGGGTCGGTGAAGCTTTCTTT. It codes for CAIIPGQGVGEAFF.

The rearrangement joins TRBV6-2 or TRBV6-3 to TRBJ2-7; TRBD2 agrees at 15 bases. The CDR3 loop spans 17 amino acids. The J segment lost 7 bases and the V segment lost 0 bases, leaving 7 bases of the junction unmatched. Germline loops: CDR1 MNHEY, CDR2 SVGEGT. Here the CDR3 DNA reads TGTGCCAGCAGTTACTCAAGGACTAGCGGGAGGGCCGGGGAGCAGTACTTC. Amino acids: CASSYSRTSGRAGEQYF.

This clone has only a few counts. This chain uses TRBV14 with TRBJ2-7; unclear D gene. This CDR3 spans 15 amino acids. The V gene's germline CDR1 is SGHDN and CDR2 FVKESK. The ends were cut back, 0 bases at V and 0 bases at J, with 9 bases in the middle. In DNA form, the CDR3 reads TGTGCCAGCAGCCAAGATACCCAGATCTCCTACGAGCAGTACTTC. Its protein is CASSQDTQISYEQYF.

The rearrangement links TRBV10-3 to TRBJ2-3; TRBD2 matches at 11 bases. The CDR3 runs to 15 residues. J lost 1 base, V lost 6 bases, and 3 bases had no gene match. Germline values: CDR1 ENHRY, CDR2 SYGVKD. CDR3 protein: CAIRKLAGGTDTQYF. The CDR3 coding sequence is TGTGCCATCAGGAAACTAGCGGGAGGCACAGATACGCAGTATTTT.

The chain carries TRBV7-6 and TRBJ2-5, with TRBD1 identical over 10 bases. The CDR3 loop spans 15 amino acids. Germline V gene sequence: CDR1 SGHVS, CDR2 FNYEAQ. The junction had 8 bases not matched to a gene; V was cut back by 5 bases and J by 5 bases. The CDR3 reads CASSPVPGQGETQYF. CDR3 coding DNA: TGTGCCAGCAGCCCAGTCCCGGGACAGGGGGAGACCCAGTACTTC.

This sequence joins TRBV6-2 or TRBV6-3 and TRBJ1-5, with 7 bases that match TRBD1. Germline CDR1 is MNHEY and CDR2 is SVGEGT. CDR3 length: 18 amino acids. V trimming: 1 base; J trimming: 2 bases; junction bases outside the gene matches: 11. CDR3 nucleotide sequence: TGTGCCAGCAGTTACTGGGGCCGGAGGGGGCCTGGCAATCAGCCCCAGCATTTT. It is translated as CASSYWGRRGPGNQPQHF.

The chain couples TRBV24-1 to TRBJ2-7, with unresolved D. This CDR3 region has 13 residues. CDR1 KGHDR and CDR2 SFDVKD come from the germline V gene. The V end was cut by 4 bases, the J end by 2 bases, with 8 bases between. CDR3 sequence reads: CATSDSSTYEQYF. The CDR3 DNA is TGTGCCACCAGTGACTCCTCAACCTACGAGCAGTACTTC.

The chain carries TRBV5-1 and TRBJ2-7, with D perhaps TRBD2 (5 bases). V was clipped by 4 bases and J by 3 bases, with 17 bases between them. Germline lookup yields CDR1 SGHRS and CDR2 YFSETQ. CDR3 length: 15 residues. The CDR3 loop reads CASSKQRSGNYEQYF. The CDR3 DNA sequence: TGCGCCAGCAGCAAGCAGAGGAGCGGCAACTACGAGCAGTACTTC.

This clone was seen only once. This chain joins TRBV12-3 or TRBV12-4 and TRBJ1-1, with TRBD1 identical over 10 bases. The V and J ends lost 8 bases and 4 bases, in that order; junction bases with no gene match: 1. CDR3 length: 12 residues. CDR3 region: CASWTGGTEAFF. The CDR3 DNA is TGTGCCAGCTGGACAGGGGGCACTGAAGCTTTCTTT.

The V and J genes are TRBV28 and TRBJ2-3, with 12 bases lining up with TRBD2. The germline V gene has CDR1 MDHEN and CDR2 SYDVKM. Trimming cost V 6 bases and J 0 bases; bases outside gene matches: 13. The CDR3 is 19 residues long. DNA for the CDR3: TGTGCCAGCAGCCAACGGCGACTAGCGGGGGTAACTAGCACAGATACGCAGTATTTT. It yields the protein CASSQRRLAGVTSTDTQYF.

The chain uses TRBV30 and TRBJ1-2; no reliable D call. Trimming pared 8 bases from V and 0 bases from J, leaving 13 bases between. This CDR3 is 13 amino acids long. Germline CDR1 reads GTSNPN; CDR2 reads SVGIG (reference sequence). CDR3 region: CAGPKSTNYGYTF. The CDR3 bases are TGTGCCGGACCTAAAAGCACTAACTATGGCTACACCTTC.

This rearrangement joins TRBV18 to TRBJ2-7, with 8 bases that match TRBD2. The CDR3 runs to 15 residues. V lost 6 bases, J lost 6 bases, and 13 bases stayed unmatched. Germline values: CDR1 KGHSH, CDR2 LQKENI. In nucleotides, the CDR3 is TGTGCCAGCTCCCCCTCTGACGGGAGGGCCCTCGAGCAGTACTTC. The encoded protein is CASSPSDGRALEQYF.

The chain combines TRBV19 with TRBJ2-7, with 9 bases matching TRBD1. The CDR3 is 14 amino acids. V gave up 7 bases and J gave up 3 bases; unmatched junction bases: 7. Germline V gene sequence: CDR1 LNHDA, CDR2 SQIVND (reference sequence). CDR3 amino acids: CASTRQGGDYEQYF. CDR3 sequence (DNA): TGTGCCAGTACTCGACAGGGGGGAGACTACGAGCAGTACTTC. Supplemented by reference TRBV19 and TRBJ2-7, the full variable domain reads DGGITQSPKYLFRKEGQNVTLSCEQNLNHDAMYWYRQDPGQGLRLIYYSQIVNDFQKGDIAEGYSVSREKKESFPLTVTSAQKNPTAFYLCASTRQGGDYEQYFGPGTRLTVT.

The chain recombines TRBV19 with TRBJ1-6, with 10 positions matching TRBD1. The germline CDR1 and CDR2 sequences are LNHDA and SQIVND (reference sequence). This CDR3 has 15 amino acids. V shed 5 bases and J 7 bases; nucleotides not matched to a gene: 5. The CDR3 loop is CASSGPGQGNSPLHF. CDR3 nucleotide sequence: TGTGCCAGTAGTGGCCCGGGACAGGGGAATTCACCCCTCCACTTT.

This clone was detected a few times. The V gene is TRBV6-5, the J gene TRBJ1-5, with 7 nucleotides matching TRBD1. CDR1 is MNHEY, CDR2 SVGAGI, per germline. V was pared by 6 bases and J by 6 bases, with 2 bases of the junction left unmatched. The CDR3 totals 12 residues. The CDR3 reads CASRQGSQPQHF. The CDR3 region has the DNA TGTGCCAGCAGACAGGGGAGTCAGCCCCAGCATTTT.

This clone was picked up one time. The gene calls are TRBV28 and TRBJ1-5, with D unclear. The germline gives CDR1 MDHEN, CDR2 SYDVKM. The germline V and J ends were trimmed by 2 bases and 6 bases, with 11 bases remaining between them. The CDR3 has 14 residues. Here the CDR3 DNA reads TGTGCCAGCAGTTTAACGGGGAAAGGTCAGCCCCAGCATTTT. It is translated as CASSLTGKGQPQHF.

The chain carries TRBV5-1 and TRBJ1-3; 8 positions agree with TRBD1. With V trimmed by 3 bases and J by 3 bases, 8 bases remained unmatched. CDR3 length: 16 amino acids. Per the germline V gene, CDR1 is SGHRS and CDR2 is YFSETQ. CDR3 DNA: TGCGCCAGCAGCTCTACTCAGGGGGCAGGTGGAAACACCATATATTTT. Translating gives CASSSTQGAGGNTIYF.

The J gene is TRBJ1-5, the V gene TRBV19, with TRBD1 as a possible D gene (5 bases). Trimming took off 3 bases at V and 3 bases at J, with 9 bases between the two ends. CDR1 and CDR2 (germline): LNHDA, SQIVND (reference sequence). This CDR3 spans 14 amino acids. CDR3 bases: TGTGCCAGTAGTATCGGGACCCCCAATCAGCCCCAGCATTTT. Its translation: CASSIGTPNQPQHF.

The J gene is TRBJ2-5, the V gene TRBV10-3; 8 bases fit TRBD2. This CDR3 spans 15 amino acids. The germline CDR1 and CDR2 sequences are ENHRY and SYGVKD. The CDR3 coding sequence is TGTGCTATGGCAACGTCACGGGGGGGGTCAGAGACCCAGTACTTC. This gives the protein CAMATSRGGSETQYF.

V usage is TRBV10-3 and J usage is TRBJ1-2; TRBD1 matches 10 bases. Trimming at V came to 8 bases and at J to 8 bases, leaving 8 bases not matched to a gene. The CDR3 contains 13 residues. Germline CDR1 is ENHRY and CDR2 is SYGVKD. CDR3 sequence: CAIRTGGLGGYTF. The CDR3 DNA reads TGTGCCATCCGGACAGGGGGTTTGGGGGGCTACACCTTC.

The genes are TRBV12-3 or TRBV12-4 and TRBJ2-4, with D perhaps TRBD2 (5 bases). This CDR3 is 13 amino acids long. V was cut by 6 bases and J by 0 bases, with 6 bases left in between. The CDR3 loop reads CASSRGAKNIQYF. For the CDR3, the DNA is TGTGCCAGCAGCCGGGGAGCCAAAAACATTCAGTACTTC.